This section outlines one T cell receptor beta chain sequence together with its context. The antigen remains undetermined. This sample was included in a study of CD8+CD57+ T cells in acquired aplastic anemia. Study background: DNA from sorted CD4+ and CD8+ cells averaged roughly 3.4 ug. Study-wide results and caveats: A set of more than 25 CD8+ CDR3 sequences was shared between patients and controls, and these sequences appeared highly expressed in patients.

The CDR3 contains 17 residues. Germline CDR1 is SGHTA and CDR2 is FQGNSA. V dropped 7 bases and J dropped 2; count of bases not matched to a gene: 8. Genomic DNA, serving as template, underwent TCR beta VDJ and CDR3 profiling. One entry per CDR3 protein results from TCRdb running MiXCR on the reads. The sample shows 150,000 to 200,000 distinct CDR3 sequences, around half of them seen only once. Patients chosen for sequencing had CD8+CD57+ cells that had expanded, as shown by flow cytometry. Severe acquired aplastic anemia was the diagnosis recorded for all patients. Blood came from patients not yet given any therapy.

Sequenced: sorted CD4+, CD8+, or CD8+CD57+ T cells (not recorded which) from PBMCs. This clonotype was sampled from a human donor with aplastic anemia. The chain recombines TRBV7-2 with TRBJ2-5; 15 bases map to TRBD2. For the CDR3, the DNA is TGTGCCAGCAACCAGGTAGGACTAGCGGGGGGGCAAGAGACCCAGTACTTC. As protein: CASNQVGLAGGQETQYF.